One sample yielded the 31 T cell receptor beta chains listed below, sequenced in a study of T cell changes during pregnancy in multiple sclerosis. TCRdb keeps only in-frame clones here, not all; method: immunoSEQ multiplex PCR. The sample has about 100,000 clones, 92% seen once; the top ten hold 1.9%. Sequenced here: peripheral blood, sampled after pregnancy. Receptors originate from a female donor with multiple sclerosis, enrolled in a pregnancy study.

This clone was observed a few times. The chain carries TRBV5-5 and TRBJ1-2; 11 nucleotides align to TRBD1. Trimming cost V 1 base and J 3 bases; bases outside gene matches: 2. The CDR3 has 15 amino acids. Germline V lookup: CDR1 SGHKS, CDR2 YYEKEE (reference sequence). The DNA for the CDR3 is TGTGCCAGCAGCTTGTCGGGACAGGGGGACTATGGCTACACCTTC. Amino acid sequence: CASSLSGQGDYGYTF.

The gene calls are TRBV5-1 and TRBJ2-2; 9 bases line up with TRBD1. The CDR3 is 15 residues long. The germline gives CDR1 SGHRS, CDR2 YFSETQ. V gave up 4 bases and J gave up 5 bases; unmatched junction bases: 6. The chain's CDR3 is CASSPGTGYTGELFF. CDR3 DNA: TGCGCCAGCAGCCCGGGGACAGGGTATACCGGGGAGCTGTTTTTT.

A single count supports this clone. This chain uses TRBV5-1 with TRBJ2-2, with D perhaps TRBD1 (6 bases). There are 11 residues in the CDR3. Trimming stripped 2 bases from V and 12 bases from J, with 8 bases between. Germline V gene data show CDR1 as SGHRS and CDR2 as YFSETQ. This chain's CDR3 is CASSLGGQLFF. CDR3 sequence (DNA): TGCGCCAGCAGCTTAGGGGGTCAGCTGTTTTTT.

This clone was counted once. The chain joins TRBV30 to TRBJ1-2; possible D gene TRBD1, 6 bases. V dropped 0 bases and J dropped 6 bases, with 20 bases sitting between them. The CDR3 contains 16 residues. From germline, CDR1 is GTSNPN and CDR2 SVGIG (reference sequence). The CDR3 is CAWSVPVAGVINGYTF. CDR3 DNA: TGTGCCTGGAGTGTACCGGTGGCAGGGGTTATCAATGGCTACACCTTC.

V usage is TRBV27 and J usage is TRBJ1-2; 12 bases agree with TRBD1. Germline CDR1 reads MNHEY; CDR2 reads SMNVEV (reference sequence). Trimming cost V 5 bases and J 6 bases; bases outside gene matches: 13. This CDR3 has 17 residues. CDR3 amino acids: CASSQRDRGRFSHGYTF. Written as DNA, the CDR3 is TGTGCCAGCAGTCAGAGGGACAGGGGGCGCTTTAGCCATGGCTACACCTTC.

This chain uses TRBV27 with TRBJ2-7; TRBD1 might be the D (5 bases). This CDR3 is 16 amino acids long. CDR1 is MNHEY, CDR2 SMNVEV, per germline (reference sequence). V gave up 0 bases and J gave up 2 bases, with 14 bases separating them. The CDR3 loop reads CASSLSGAGFTYEQYF. In DNA form, the CDR3 reads TGTGCCAGCAGTTTATCAGGGGCCGGATTTACCTACGAGCAGTACTTC.

This clone was recorded once. The chain joins TRBV4-3 to TRBJ2-1; 10 bases match TRBD1. The V and J ends lost 1 base and 6 bases, in that order; junction bases with no gene match: 3. The CDR3 has 15 residues. Germline V gene lookup returns CDR1 LGHNA and CDR2 YSLEER. The CDR3: CASSQGDRGFNEQFF. CDR3 coding DNA: TGCGCCAGCAGCCAAGGGGACAGGGGTTTCAATGAGCAGTTCTTC.

The chain recombines TRBV2 with TRBJ1-1, with no clear D. The CDR3 totals 16 residues. Germline-derived CDR1 and CDR2 are SNHLY and FYNNEI. Trimming removed 4 bases from V and 4 bases from J, with 19 bases in between. The CDR3 coding sequence is TGTGCCAGCAGTGCCTGGAAGGAGGATTTGGCCACTGAAGCTTTCTTT. Protein sequence: CASSAWKEDLATEAFF. Combining the CDR3 with reference TRBV2 and TRBJ1-1 gives the whole variable domain EPEVTQTPSHQVTQMGQEVILRCVPISNHLYFYWYRQILGQKVEFLVSFYNNEISEKSEIFDDQFSVERPDGSNFTLKIRSTKLEDSAMYFCASSAWKEDLATEAFFGQGTRLTVV.

The CDR3 DNA follows: TGTGCCAGCAGCTTGAGAGGGCCAGAGACCCAGTACTTC. Translating it yields CASSLRGPETQYF. This chain joins TRBV5-6 and TRBJ2-5, with D possibly being TRBD2 (5 bases). The CDR3 has 13 amino acids. Deletions cut 1 base from V and 4 bases from J, with 8 bases between. In germline, CDR1 is SGHDT, CDR2 YYEEEE.

The gene calls are TRBV7-2 and TRBJ2-7; 8 bases match TRBD1. This CDR3 region has 14 residues. V was pared by 5 bases and J by 0 bases, with 3 bases of the junction left unmatched. CDR1 SGHTA and CDR2 FQGNSA come from the germline V gene. CDR3 DNA: TGTGCCAGCAGCACCGACAGGGGCTCCTACGAGCAGTACTTC. Residues: CASSTDRGSYEQYF.

The chain uses TRBV11-3 and TRBJ2-1, with TRBD2 identical over 12 bases. The CDR3 contains 15 residues. CDR1 is SGHNT and CDR2 is YENEEA in the germline V gene. The V and J ends lost 4 bases and 7 bases, in that order; junction bases with no gene match: 5. For the CDR3, the DNA is TGTGCCAGCAGCTCACTAGCGGGAGGCGCGAATGAGCAGTTCTTC. This sequence encodes CASSSLAGGANEQFF.

The chain has TRBV4-1 and TRBJ2-7; possible D gene TRBD2, 6 bases. CDR1 and CDR2 (germline): MGHRA, YSYEKL. CDR3 length equals 15 residues. The V end lost 1 base, the J end lost 2 bases, and 12 bases lay between the germline ends. CDR3 region: CASSQGRGATYEQYF. The CDR3 region has the DNA TGCGCCAGCAGCCAAGGGCGCGGGGCGACCTACGAGCAGTACTTC.

The V gene is TRBV5-1, the J gene TRBJ2-6; 7 positions match TRBD1. This CDR3 is 13 amino acids long. V dropped 5 bases and J dropped 12; count of bases not matched to a gene: 8. Germline CDR1 is SGHRS and CDR2 is YFSETQ. The CDR3 protein is CASRNEGAGVLTF. CDR3 coding DNA: TGCGCCAGCAGAAATGAGGGGGCCGGCGTCCTGACTTTC. The complete variable domain, with remaining parts taken from reference TRBV5-1 and TRBJ2-6, reads KAGVTQTPRYLIKTRGQQVTLSCSPISGHRSVSWYQQTPGQGLQFLFEYFSETQRNKGNFPGRFSGRQFSNSRSEMNVSTLELGDSALYLCASRNEGAGVLTFGAGSRLTVL.

The chain recombines TRBV9 with TRBJ2-5; D is perhaps TRBD2 (5 bases). The V gene's germline CDR1 is SGDLS and CDR2 YYNGEE. Deletions cut 0 bases from V and 5 bases from J, with 8 bases between. The CDR3 consists of 13 residues. CDR3 region: CASSVVSGETQYF. CDR3 nucleotides: TGTGCCAGCAGCGTAGTGTCGGGGGAGACCCAGTACTTC.

The chain links TRBV13 to TRBJ2-2, with unresolved D. The germline CDR1 and CDR2 sequences are PRHDT and FYEKMQ (reference sequence). V gave up 4 bases and J gave up 0 bases, with 15 bases separating them. The CDR3 spans 17 residues. CDR3 in DNA: TGTGCCAGCAGCTCCAAAAGCGCGTTCGCGAACACCGGGGAGCTGTTTTTT. The encoded protein is CASSSKSAFANTGELFF.

The chain joins TRBV10-3 to TRBJ2-5, with TRBD1 as a possible D gene (6 bases). The ends were cut back, 2 bases at V and 2 bases at J, with 12 bases in the middle. Germline CDR1 reads ENHRY; CDR2 reads SYGVKD. This CDR3 is built from 15 residues. CDR3 region: CAISENIGQQETQYF. The CDR3 DNA sequence: TGTGCCATCAGTGAGAACATAGGACAGCAAGAGACCCAGTACTTC.

The CDR3 is CASIASGTDTGELFF. CDR3 DNA: TGTGCCAGCATCGCTAGCGGGACCGACACCGGGGAGCTGTTTTTT. V is TRBV25-1 and J is TRBJ2-2; 9 bases match TRBD2. Germline loops: CDR1 MGHDK, CDR2 SYGVNS. V dropped 7 bases and J dropped 3; count of bases not matched to a gene: 6. This CDR3 spans 15 amino acids.

The chain employs TRBV5-1 and TRBJ1-4, with 10 nucleotides matching TRBD1. The V gene's germline CDR1 is SGHRS and CDR2 YFSETQ. The CDR3 length is 17 residues. V was pared by 1 base and J by 4 bases, with 7 bases of the junction left unmatched. The CDR3, as DNA: TGCGCCAGCAGCTTGAATCCGGGACAGGGGATTAATGAAAAACTGTTTTTT. Protein: CASSLNPGQGINEKLFF.

The chain has TRBV29-1 and TRBJ1-1; D gene unclear. The length of the CDR3 is 12 residues. Germline CDR1 reads SQVTM; CDR2 reads ANQGSEA. V lost 6 bases to trimming and J lost 0 bases, with 8 bases between them. CDR3 coding DNA: TGCAGCGTCACAGTTATGAACACTGAAGCTTTCTTT. Protein: CSVTVMNTEAFF.

This clone came up once. This rearrangement joins TRBV9 to TRBJ2-1, with 9 bases aligning to TRBD1. The CDR3 covers 16 residues. The junction had 14 bases not matched to a gene; V was cut back by 3 bases and J by 10 bases. The germline CDR1 and CDR2 sequences are SGDLS and YYNGEE. This CDR3 reads CASSARSTGGPLEQFF. The CDR3 DNA is TGTGCCAGCAGCGCGCGATCAACAGGGGGCCCCCTAGAGCAGTTCTTC.

This clone was found once. The rearrangement joins TRBV27 to TRBJ2-7; D is uncertain. CDR1 is MNHEY and CDR2 is SMNVEV in the germline V gene (reference sequence). This CDR3 contains 12 residues. Trimming shortened V by 8 bases and J by 4 bases, and 12 bases separated the two germline ends. Written as DNA, the CDR3 is TGTGCCAGCGGTCGAGAGGTATACGAGCAGTACTTC. This codes for CASGREVYEQYF.

V and J are TRBV5-4 and TRBJ2-5; D may be TRBD2 (7 bases). V lost 0 bases and J lost 5, with 20 bases in between. The CDR3 extends over 17 amino acids. CDR1 SGHNT and CDR2 YYREEE come from the germline V gene (reference sequence). The CDR3 region is CASSLEAGRGGSETQYF. CDR3 nucleotide sequence: TGTGCCAGCAGCTTGGAGGCCGGTAGGGGGGGCTCGGAGACCCAGTACTTC.

V usage is TRBV7-9 and J usage is TRBJ2-7; TRBD2 matches 7 bases. CDR3 length: 16 amino acids. The germline V gene encodes CDR1 SEHNR and CDR2 FQNEAQ (reference sequence). V was pared by 5 bases and J by 0 bases, with 10 bases of the junction left unmatched. The CDR3 loop reads CASSPYGGTSSYEQYF. CDR3 sequence (DNA): TGTGCCAGCAGCCCCTACGGGGGGACGAGCTCCTACGAGCAGTACTTC.

The rearrangement uses TRBV27 and TRBJ2-5, with TRBD2 identical over 10 bases. This CDR3 contains 15 residues. Losses at the gene ends were 6 bases for V and 4 bases for J; bases not matched to a gene: 8. Germline loops: CDR1 MNHEY, CDR2 SMNVEV (reference sequence). CDR3 loop: CASRKLSGRTETQYF. The CDR3 DNA follows: TGTGCCAGCAGGAAACTTAGCGGGAGGACAGAGACCCAGTACTTC.

V gene TRBV29-1 combines with J gene TRBJ2-1; 13 bases agree with TRBD2. Germline V gene lookup returns CDR1 SQVTM and CDR2 ANQGSEA. V gave up 5 bases and J gave up 0 bases; unmatched junction bases: 10. The CDR3 loop spans 18 amino acids. CDR3 amino acids: CSVTIGGLAGTSYNEQFF. The CDR3 nucleotides read TGCAGCGTTACGATCGGGGGACTAGCGGGGACCTCCTACAATGAGCAGTTCTTC.

The DNA of the CDR3 is TGTGCCAGCAGCTTGTATGGGGAGCTGTTTTTT. This translates into CASSLYGELFF. J is TRBJ2-2 and V is TRBV5-6; unclear D gene. There are 11 residues in the CDR3. Trimming pared 1 base from V and 8 bases from J, leaving 3 bases between. Germline V gene lookup returns CDR1 SGHDT and CDR2 YYEEEE.

This chain connects TRBV28 to TRBJ1-1; 7 bases are shared with TRBD1. Per germline, CDR1 MDHEN and CDR2 SYDVKM. The CDR3 has 15 residues. Trimming removed 5 bases from V and 4 bases from J; junction bases left unmatched: 10. CDR3 nucleotides: TGTGCCAGCAGTCCCGGCAGCAGGGGGTTCACTGAAGCTTTCTTT. Amino acids: CASSPGSRGFTEAFF.

CDR3 protein: CATSRDPRLGGSVNEQFF. Here the CDR3 DNA reads TGTGCCACCAGCAGAGATCCTCGATTAGGGGGCTCAGTAAATGAGCAGTTCTTC. This chain uses TRBV15 with TRBJ2-1; 7 bases align to TRBD1. The germline CDR1 and CDR2 sequences are LNHNV and YYDKDF (reference sequence). The CDR3 contains 18 residues. With 0 bases clipped from V and 7 bases from J, the junction kept 15 bases outside the gene matches.

This chain connects TRBV28 to TRBJ2-7, with D tentatively TRBD2 (6 bases). This CDR3 comprises 15 residues. The germline V and J ends were trimmed by 6 bases and 6 bases, with 21 bases remaining between them. Germline V gene lookup returns CDR1 MDHEN and CDR2 SYDVKM. The DNA for the CDR3 is TGTGCCAGCAGGCCTAGCGTCCCAAGGCCCGGCGAGCAGTACTTC. This sequence encodes CASRPSVPRPGEQYF.

This chain links TRBV7-3 with TRBJ2-4; 9 bases line up with TRBD2. The CDR3 runs 15 residues. V lost 5 bases and J lost 2; bases outside the gene matches: 4. Germline values: CDR1 SGHTA, CDR2 FQGTGA. In nucleotides, the CDR3 is TGTGCCAGCAGCCCTAGCGGGAATTCCAAAAACATTCAGTACTTC. It translates to CASSPSGNSKNIQYF.

The rearrangement links TRBV19 to TRBJ2-3, with 8 bases fitting TRBD2. This CDR3 region has 14 residues. V lost 5 bases and J lost 1; bases outside the gene matches: 2. The germline V gene has CDR1 LNHDA and CDR2 SQIVND (reference sequence). CDR3 in DNA: TGTGCCAGTAGTGCGGGGGGAGGCACAGATACGCAGTATTTT. Its translation: CASSAGGGTDTQYF.